One T cell receptor beta chain is described in this entry. Its antigen remains unknown. This specimen belongs to a study of spatial heterogeneity in lung cancer. Study-wide results and limits: The appearance of ubiquitous expanded tumor TCRs in blood was greater at resection than follow-up.

Specified time point: sample taken at primary tumor resection. Material for sequencing was whole RNA from tumor, nontumor lung or frozen PBMC, left unsorted. Trimming shortened V by 3 bases and J by 4 bases, and 12 bases separated the two germline ends. Germline lookup yields CDR1 ENHRY and CDR2 SYGVKD. The CDR3 is 14 amino acids. TCRdb independently ran MiXCR on the 5' RACE reads; one entry per CDR3 protein. The sample includes about 95,000 distinct CDR3 sequences, 7.5% to 10% of them seen just once. The source material was PBMCs, sampled at surgery. The J gene is TRBJ2-5, the V gene TRBV10-3; a weak D match, TRBD2 (5 bases). This clonotype was sampled from a male donor with early-stage non-small cell lung cancer. The CDR3 sequence: CAISEGGGGETQYF. For the CDR3, the DNA is TGTGCCATCAGTGAAGGTGGAGGCGGAGAGACCCAGTACTTC.